This T cell receptor (beta chain) was sequenced during a study of shared clonotypes between healthy human individuals. This clone was seen more than once but under ten times. Donors included only healthy HIV-negative adults lacking recent acute infections or vaccinations. Clones were sequenced by immunoSEQ multiplex PCR, and TCRdb holds only the in-frame ones, with some missing. The table has almost 750,000 clones, 72% seen once. The CDR3 sequence is 16 residues long. Trimming took off 1 base at V and 2 bases at J, with 13 bases between the two ends. The germline gives CDR1 LGHNA, CDR2 YNFKEQ. The rearrangement links TRBV4-2 to TRBJ2-3; D perhaps matches TRBD2 (5 bases). The sequencing input was memory CD4+ T cells sorted from blood. Subset: CD45RA-negative fraction. This receptor was obtained from a woman in her twenties or thirties in good health. The CDR3 spells CASSQGEAVNTDTQYF. CDR3 nucleotides: TGTGCCAGCAGCCAAGGGGAAGCGGTTAACACAGATACGCAGTATTTT.